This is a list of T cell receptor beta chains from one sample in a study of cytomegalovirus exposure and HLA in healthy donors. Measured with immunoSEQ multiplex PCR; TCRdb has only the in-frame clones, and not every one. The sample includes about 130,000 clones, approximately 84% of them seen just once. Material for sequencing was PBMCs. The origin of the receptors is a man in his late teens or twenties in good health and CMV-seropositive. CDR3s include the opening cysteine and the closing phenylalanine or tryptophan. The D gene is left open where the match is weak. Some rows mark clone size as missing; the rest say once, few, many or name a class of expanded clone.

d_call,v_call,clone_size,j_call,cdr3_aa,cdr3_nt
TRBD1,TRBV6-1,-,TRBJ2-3,CASSRQGRADTQYF,TGTGCCAGCTCTAGACAGGGAAGGGCAGATACGCAGTATTTT
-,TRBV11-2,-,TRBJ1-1,CASSHRGEAFF,TGTGCCAGCAGCCACCGGGGTGAAGCTTTCTTT
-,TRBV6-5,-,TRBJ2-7,CASTSGRDRYEQYF,TGTGCCAGCACATCTGGGAGAGATCGTTACGAGCAGTACTTC
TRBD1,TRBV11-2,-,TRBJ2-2,CASSTRQGARVTGELFF,TGTGCCAGCAGCACCCGACAGGGGGCAAGAGTCACCGGGGAGCTGTTTTTT
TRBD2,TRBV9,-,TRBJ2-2,CASSGSGLATPGELFF,TGTGCCAGCAGCGGATCGGGACTAGCGACCCCCGGGGAGCTGTTTTTT
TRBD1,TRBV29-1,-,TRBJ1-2,CSVGTGTYGYTF,TGCAGCGTTGGGACAGGCACCTATGGCTACACCTTC
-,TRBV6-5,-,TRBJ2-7,CASSYGQGFREQYF,TGTGCCAGCAGTTACGGGCAGGGATTTCGCGAGCAGTACTTC
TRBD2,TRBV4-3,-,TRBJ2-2,CASSQGLADNTGELFF,TGCGCCAGCAGCCAAGGGCTAGCGGATAACACCGGGGAGCTGTTTTTT
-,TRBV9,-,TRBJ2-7,CASSVDAVSVYEQYF,TGTGCCAGCAGCGTAGATGCGGTTTCGGTCTACGAGCAGTACTTC
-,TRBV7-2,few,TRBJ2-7,CASGLQTGASYEQYF,TGTGCCAGCGGCCTGCAAACTGGGGCTAGCTACGAGCAGTACTTC
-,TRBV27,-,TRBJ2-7,CASSYSAGQTYEQYF,TGTGCCAGCAGTTATTCCGCGGGCCAGACCTACGAGCAGTACTTC
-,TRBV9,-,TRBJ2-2,CASSADRFANTGELFF,TGTGCCAGCAGCGCAGACAGGTTCGCGAACACCGGGGAGCTGTTTTTT
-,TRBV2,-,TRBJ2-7,CASSEAPAASYEQYF,TGTGCCAGCAGTGAAGCCCCAGCGGCGTCCTACGAGCAGTACTTC
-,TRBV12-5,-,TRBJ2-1,CASGPLADSSYNEQFF,TGTGCTAGTGGTCCCCTAGCGGACAGCTCCTACAATGAGCAGTTCTTC
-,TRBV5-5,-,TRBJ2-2,CASSLGDTGELFF,TGTGCCAGCAGCCTAGGGGACACCGGGGAGCTGTTTTTT
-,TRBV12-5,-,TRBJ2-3,CASAYRGGWGTDTQYF,TGTGCTAGCGCCTACAGGGGGGGTTGGGGGACAGATACGCAGTATTTT
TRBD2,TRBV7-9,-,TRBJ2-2,CASIRGLAGANTGELFF,TGTGCCAGCATCAGGGGTCTAGCGGGAGCCAACACCGGGGAGCTGTTTTTT
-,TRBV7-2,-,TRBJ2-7,CASSLVASDYEQYF,TGTGCCAGCAGCTTAGTTGCTAGCGATTACGAGCAGTACTTC
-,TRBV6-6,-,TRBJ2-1,CASSFRDSPYNEQFF,TGTGCCAGCAGTTTCAGGGATTCTCCCTACAATGAGCAGTTCTTC
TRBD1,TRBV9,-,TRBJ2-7,CASSVETGTGEYEQYF,TGTGCCAGCAGCGTGGAGACCGGGACAGGGGAGTACGAGCAGTACTTC
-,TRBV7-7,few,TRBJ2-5,CASSFLQGQETQYF,TGTGCTAGCAGCTTCTTGCAGGGACAAGAGACCCAGTACTTC
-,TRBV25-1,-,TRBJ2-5,CASARAGDGETQYF,TGTGCCAGCGCCCGGGCAGGGGATGGCGAGACCCAGTACTTC